Listed here are 13 T cell receptor beta chains from one sample, sequenced in a study of PD-1 blockade in classical Hodgkin lymphoma. Time point defined: newly diagnosed, previously untreated cHL patient sample. The assay was immunoSEQ multiplex PCR, and TCRdb's table has in-frame clones only and misses some. The sample has around 43,000 clones, roughly 91% seen once; the top ten hold approximately 4.9%. Material: peripheral blood mononuclear cells (PBMCs). Every receptor here comes from a human donor with classical Hodgkin lymphoma.

The gene calls are TRBV7-3 and TRBJ1-2; maybe TRBD1 (6 bases). CDR3 length: 13 amino acids. CDR1 and CDR2 from the germline V gene are SGHTA and FQGTGA. The V end lost 1 base, the J end lost 14 bases, and 17 bases lay between the germline ends. The CDR3 sequence is CASSLMGGDTLTF. For the CDR3, the DNA is TGTGCCAGCAGCTTAATGGGCGGGGACACCCTTACCTTC.

The V call is TRBV6-6, the J call TRBJ2-3; possible D gene TRBD2, 6 bases. The CDR3 sequence is 12 residues long. Germline V CDR1 and CDR2: MNHNY, SVGAGI (reference sequence). Trimming took off 5 bases at V and 10 bases at J, with 13 bases between the two ends. The CDR3 DNA reads as TGTGCCAGCAGTACAAGGGGAGGACCGCAGTATTTT. Translation: CASSTRGGPQYF.

The rearrangement links TRBV6-4 to TRBJ1-5; no definite D call. Germline assignment: CDR1 MRHNA and CDR2 SNTAGT. The V end was cut by 7 bases, the J end by 6 bases, with 13 bases between. This CDR3 spans 13 amino acids. CDR3 DNA sequence: TGTGCCAGCATCTCTGGAGGTAGTCAGCCCCAGCATTTT. It codes for CASISGGSQPQHF.

The V gene is TRBV15, the J gene TRBJ1-5; TRBD1 might be the D (5 bases). Per the germline V gene, CDR1 is LNHNV and CDR2 is YYDKDF (reference sequence). V shed 0 bases and J shed 5 bases, with 8 bases lying between them. The CDR3 consists of 14 residues. CDR3 sequence (DNA): TGTGCCACCAGCAGAGACAGGGAATATCAGCCCCAGCATTTT. It codes for CATSRDREYQPQHF.

V is TRBV13 and J is TRBJ1-4; D perhaps matches TRBD1 (5 bases). CDR3 length: 15 amino acids. Looked up from germline, CDR1 is PRHDT and CDR2 is FYEKMQ (reference sequence). V lost 4 bases and J 8 bases, leaving 17 bases between the germline ends. The CDR3: CASSSSGTQGEKLFF. The CDR3 DNA reads as TGTGCCAGCAGCTCCTCCGGGACCCAAGGGGAAAAACTGTTTTTT.

CDR3 amino acids: CASSFYGRGDADTQYF. The CDR3 DNA reads as TGTGCCAGCAGTTTTTACGGGAGAGGGGACGCAGATACGCAGTATTTT. V is TRBV5-6 and J is TRBJ2-3; tentative D call: TRBD2 (6 bases). The germline CDR1 and CDR2 sequences are SGHDT and YYEEEE. The CDR3 sequence is 16 residues long. The V end lost 5 bases, the J end lost 4 bases, and 20 bases lay between the germline ends.

This chain uses TRBV10-3 with TRBJ2-5; tentative D call: TRBD2 (6 bases). The CDR3 is 15 residues long. Germline values: CDR1 ENHRY, CDR2 SYGVKD. V was shortened by 4 bases and J by 4 bases, with 16 bases between the two germline ends. CDR3 residues: CAISVGGRWRETQYF. The CDR3 DNA reads TGTGCCATCAGTGTAGGTGGGAGGTGGAGAGAGACCCAGTACTTC.

The J gene is TRBJ2-7, the V gene TRBV19; D may be TRBD1 (6 bases). CDR1 LNHDA and CDR2 SQIVND come from the germline V gene (reference sequence). Trimming shortened V by 6 bases and J by 4 bases, and 13 bases separated the two germline ends. The CDR3 has 13 amino acids. The CDR3 sequence is CASSTGYGYEQYF. CDR3 DNA sequence: TGTGCCAGTAGCACAGGGTACGGGTACGAGCAGTACTTC.

This chain connects TRBV2 to TRBJ2-7; 7 bases agree with TRBD1. The CDR3 loop spans 13 amino acids. Trimming at V came to 5 bases and at J to 2 bases, leaving 3 bases not matched to a gene. Per germline, CDR1 SNHLY and CDR2 FYNNEI. Here the CDR3 DNA reads TGTGCCAGCAGTCGAGGGGGCACCTACGAGCAGTACTTC. It encodes CASSRGGTYEQYF.

The chain combines TRBV28 with TRBJ1-1; a weak D match, TRBD1 (6 bases). V was cut by 4 bases and J by 4 bases, with 10 bases left in between. CDR1 is MDHEN, CDR2 SYDVKM, per germline. The CDR3 spans 13 residues. The CDR3 here is CASSSLTGTEAFF. The CDR3 DNA is TGTGCCAGCAGTTCCCTGACAGGCACTGAAGCTTTCTTT.

V and J are TRBV6-1 and TRBJ1-2; D is unresolved. The CDR3 runs to 13 residues. CDR1 and CDR2 from the germline V gene are MNHNS and SASEGT. Trimming removed 4 bases from V and 4 bases from J, with 10 bases in between. The DNA of the CDR3 is TGTGCCAGCAGTGTCGGGGAGGGCTATGGCTACACCTTC. Translation gives CASSVGEGYGYTF.

This rearrangement joins TRBV28 to TRBJ1-5; a possible D gene is TRBD1 (6 bases). V was clipped by 4 bases and J by 3 bases, with 13 bases between them. From germline, CDR1 is MDHEN and CDR2 SYDVKM. The CDR3 spans 15 residues. The CDR3 nucleotides are TGTGCCAGCAGTTCGACGGGGGCCTCCAATCAGCCCCAGCATTTT. This codes for CASSSTGASNQPQHF.

The chain has TRBV28 and TRBJ2-7; 9 positions agree with TRBD2. Trimming cost V 3 bases and J 8 bases; bases outside gene matches: 8. This CDR3 has 14 residues. From germline, CDR1 is MDHEN and CDR2 SYDVKM. CDR3 sequence (DNA): TGTGCCAGCAGTTTTGCGGCTAGCGGGACGAAGCAGTACTTC. Amino acids: CASSFAASGTKQYF.